The clone carrying this T cell receptor (beta chain) was detected only a few times. Its antigen is unknown. In the PCR, 60 Vbeta and 13 Jbeta primers were used. Sequencing used immunoSEQ multiplex PCR; TCRdb keeps in-frame clones, though not all of them. Among 150,000 to 200,000 clones, approximately 72% were seen once, and the ten largest hold roughly 2.5%. The record originates from a study of cytomegalovirus exposure and HLA in healthy donors. The germline V gene has CDR1 MNHEY and CDR2 SVGAGI. The CDR3 runs 12 residues. V lost 5 bases and J lost 8; bases outside the gene matches: 5. Study findings and constraints: A later analysis appeared to link common viral pathogens to several of the most significant clusters.

The donors gave bone marrow, and they were healthy. This chain links TRBV6-5 with TRBJ1-1, with 7 bases that match TRBD1. The receptor was derived from a human donor in good health. Sequencing was done on a sample of PBMCs. The CDR3 DNA is TGTGCCAGCAGTCGACAGGGCAAAGAAGCTTTCTTT. Its protein is CASSRQGKEAFF.